What follows are 11 T cell receptor beta chains derived from one specimen sequenced in a study of blood T cell repertoires in COVID-19. Generated by immunoSEQ multiplex PCR, the TCRdb table keeps only in-frame clones and is missing some. The data hold 250,000 to 350,000 clones, with around 90% observed a single time. The specimen sequenced was peripheral blood. These receptors originate from a woman between 45 and 60 years old who had recovered from COVID-19.

CDR3 sequence: CASSVVGGTGNTIYF. For the CDR3, the DNA is TGTGCCAGCAGCGTAGTAGGGGGTACTGGAAACACCATATATTTT. This chain uses TRBV9 with TRBJ1-3; D perhaps matches TRBD1 (6 bases). This CDR3 has 15 amino acids. Trimming stripped 0 bases from V and 2 bases from J, with 9 bases between. Germline V lookup: CDR1 SGDLS, CDR2 YYNGEE.

The chain links TRBV3-1 (or the pseudogene TRBV3-2) to TRBJ1-2, with a possible D match to TRBD1 (5 bases). Per the germline V gene, CDR1 is LGHDT and CDR2 is YNNKEL (reference sequence). This CDR3 contains 14 residues. V shed 4 bases and J shed 1 base, with 10 bases lying between them. CDR3: CASSRGVFNYGYTF. CDR3 nucleotide sequence: TGTGCCAGCAGCCGGGGGGTTTTTAACTATGGCTACACCTTC.

The chain combines TRBV5-4 with TRBJ2-1; 9 nucleotides match TRBD2. Germline-derived CDR1 and CDR2 are SGHNT and YYREEE (reference sequence). The CDR3 is 16 residues long. V lost 0 bases to trimming and J lost 2 bases; unmatched junction nucleotides: 3. In DNA, the CDR3 is TGTGCCAGCAGCTTGGATGCTAGCGGGACCTACAATGAGCAGTTCTTC. Protein sequence: CASSLDASGTYNEQFF.

The chain combines TRBV3-1 (or the pseudogene TRBV3-2) with TRBJ1-2; 8 bases are shared with TRBD1. From germline, CDR1 is LGHDT and CDR2 YNNKEL (reference sequence). CDR3 length: 14 residues. V lost 2 bases, J lost 7 bases, and 6 bases stayed unmatched. The CDR3 region is CASSQNGQGGGYTF. The CDR3 DNA reads TGTGCCAGCAGCCAAAATGGACAGGGTGGTGGCTACACCTTC.

This chain links TRBV5-1 with TRBJ1-3; D is undetermined. Germline V gene lookup returns CDR1 SGHRS and CDR2 YFSETQ. V shed 0 bases and J shed 0 bases, with 7 bases lying between them. The CDR3 loop spans 15 amino acids. CDR3 nucleotides: TGCGCCAGCAGCTTGGATCGGTACTCTGGAAACACCATATATTTT. It specifies CASSLDRYSGNTIYF.

The rearrangement links TRBV29-1 to TRBJ2-2, with 7 bases lining up with TRBD1. The CDR3 consists of 15 residues. Germline assignment: CDR1 SQVTM and CDR2 ANQGSEA. V shed 5 bases and J 6 bases; nucleotides not matched to a gene: 12. The CDR3 DNA reads TGCAGCGTTTTTACTAATCGCGGACAGGCCGGGGAGCTGTTTTTT. It yields the protein CSVFTNRGQAGELFF.

The rearrangement joins TRBV7-9 to TRBJ2-2; D unclear. V lost 5 bases and J lost 6, with 7 bases in between. The V gene's germline CDR1 is SEHNR and CDR2 FQNEAQ (reference sequence). This CDR3 contains 12 residues. The CDR3 region has the DNA TGTGCCAGCAGCGTGGAGTCCGGGGAGCTGTTTTTT. Translation gives CASSVESGELFF.

V is TRBV5-5 and J is TRBJ2-7, with 7 bases fitting TRBD1. Germline assignment: CDR1 SGHKS and CDR2 YYEKEE (reference sequence). The V and J ends lost 7 bases and 1 base, in that order; junction bases with no gene match: 11. The CDR3 runs 15 residues. In DNA, the CDR3 is TGTGCCAGCCGTATTGGTGGGACAGTTTCCTACGAGCAGTACTTC. Translating gives CASRIGGTVSYEQYF. Drawing the rest from reference TRBV5-5 and TRBJ2-7, the complete variable domain is DAGVTQSPTHLIKTRGQQVTLRCSPISGHKSVSWYQQVLGQGPQFIFQYYEKEERGRGNFPDRFSARQFPNYSSELNVNALLLGDSALYLCASRIGGTVSYEQYFGPGTRLTVT.

This chain uses TRBV7-2 with TRBJ1-1; D is unclear. Per germline, CDR1 SGHTA and CDR2 FQGNSA. With 9 bases removed from V and 12 bases from J, the gap between germline ends came to 17 bases. This CDR3 spans 11 amino acids. CDR3 loop: CARRTGEVSFF. The CDR3 DNA reads as TGTGCCAGACGGACGGGAGAGGTGTCTTTCTTT. Full variable domain (rest looked up from reference TRBV7-2 and TRBJ1-1): GAGVSQSPSNKVTEKGKDVELRCDPISGHTALYWYRQSLGQGLEFLIYFQGNSAPDKSGLPSDRFSAERTGGSVSTLTIQRTQQEDSAVYLCARRTGEVSFFGQGTRLTVV.

The rearrangement joins TRBV24-1 to TRBJ2-3; 9 nucleotides agree with TRBD1. This CDR3 is built from 14 residues. CDR1 and CDR2 from the germline V gene are KGHDR and SFDVKD. The ends lost 7 bases at V and 0 bases at J; junction bases unmatched: 1. CDR3 in amino acids: CATRDRGSTDTQYF. CDR3 DNA: TGTGCCACCAGGGACAGGGGAAGCACAGATACGCAGTATTTT.

The chain couples TRBV13 to TRBJ1-1; 8 positions agree with TRBD1. Germline V gene sequence: CDR1 PRHDT, CDR2 FYEKMQ (reference sequence). The V segment lost 5 bases and the J segment 1 base; nucleotides outside the gene matches: 6. The CDR3 length is 15 residues. In nucleotides, the CDR3 is TGTGCCAGCAGCCCTTTTGGACAGGGGAACACTGAAGCTTTCTTT. Its protein is CASSPFGQGNTEAFF.